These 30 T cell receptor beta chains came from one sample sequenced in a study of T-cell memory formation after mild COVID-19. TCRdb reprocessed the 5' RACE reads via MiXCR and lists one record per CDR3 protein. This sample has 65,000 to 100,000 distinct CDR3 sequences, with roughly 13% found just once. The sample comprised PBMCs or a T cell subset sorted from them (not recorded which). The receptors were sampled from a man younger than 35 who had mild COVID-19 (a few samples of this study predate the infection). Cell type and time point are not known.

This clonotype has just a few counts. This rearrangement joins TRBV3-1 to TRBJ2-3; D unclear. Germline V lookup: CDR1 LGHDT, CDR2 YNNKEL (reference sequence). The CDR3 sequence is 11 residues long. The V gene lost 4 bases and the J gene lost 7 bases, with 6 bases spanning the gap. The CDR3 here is CASSRGHTQYF. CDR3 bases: TGTGCCAGCAGCCGTGGGCATACGCAGTATTTT.

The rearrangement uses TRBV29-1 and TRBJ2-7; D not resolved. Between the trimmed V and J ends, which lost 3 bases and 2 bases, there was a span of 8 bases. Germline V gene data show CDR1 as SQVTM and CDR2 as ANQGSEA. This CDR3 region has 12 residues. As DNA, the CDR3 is TGCAGCGTTGAGGCTAAGGCCTACGAGCAGTACTTC. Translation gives CSVEAKAYEQYF.

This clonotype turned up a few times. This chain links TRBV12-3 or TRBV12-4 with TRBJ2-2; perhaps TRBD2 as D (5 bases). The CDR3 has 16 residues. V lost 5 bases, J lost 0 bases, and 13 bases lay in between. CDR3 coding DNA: TGTGCCAGCAGTCCCACCCTCGGGACGAACACCGGGGAGCTGTTTTTT. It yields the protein CASSPTLGTNTGELFF.

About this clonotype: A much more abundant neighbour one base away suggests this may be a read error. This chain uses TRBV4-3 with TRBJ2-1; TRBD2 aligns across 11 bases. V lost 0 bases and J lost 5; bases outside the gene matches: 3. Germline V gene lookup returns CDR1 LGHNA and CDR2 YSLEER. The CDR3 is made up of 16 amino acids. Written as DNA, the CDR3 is TGCGCCAGCAGCCAAGAGAGTAGCGGGGGGGACAATGAGCAGTTCTTC. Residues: CASSQESSGGDNEQFF.

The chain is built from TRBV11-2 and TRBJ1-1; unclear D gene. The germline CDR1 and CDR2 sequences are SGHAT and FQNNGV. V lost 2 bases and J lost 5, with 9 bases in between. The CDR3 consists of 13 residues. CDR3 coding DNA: TGTGCCAGCAGCTTATGGAGGGATACTGAAGCTTTCTTT. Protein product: CASSLWRDTEAFF.

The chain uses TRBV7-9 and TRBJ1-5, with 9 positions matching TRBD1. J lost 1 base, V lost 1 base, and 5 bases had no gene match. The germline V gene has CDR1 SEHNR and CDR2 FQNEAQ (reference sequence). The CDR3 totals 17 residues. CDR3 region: CASSLEGTGYSNQPQHF. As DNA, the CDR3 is TGTGCCAGCAGCTTAGAAGGGACAGGGTACAGCAATCAGCCCCAGCATTTT.

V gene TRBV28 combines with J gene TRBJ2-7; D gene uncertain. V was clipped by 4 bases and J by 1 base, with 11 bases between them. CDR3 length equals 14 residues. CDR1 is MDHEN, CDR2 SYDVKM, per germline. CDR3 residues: CASSSGFSSYEQYV. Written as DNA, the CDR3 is TGTGCCAGCAGTTCCGGTTTTTCTTCCTACGAGCAGTACGTC.

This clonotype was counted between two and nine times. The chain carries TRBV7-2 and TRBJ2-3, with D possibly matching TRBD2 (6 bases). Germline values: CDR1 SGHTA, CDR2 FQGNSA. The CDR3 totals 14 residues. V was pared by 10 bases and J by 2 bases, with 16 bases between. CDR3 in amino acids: CATTEGGPTDTQYF. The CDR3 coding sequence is TGTGCCACCACGGAGGGCGGGCCCACAGATACGCAGTATTTT.

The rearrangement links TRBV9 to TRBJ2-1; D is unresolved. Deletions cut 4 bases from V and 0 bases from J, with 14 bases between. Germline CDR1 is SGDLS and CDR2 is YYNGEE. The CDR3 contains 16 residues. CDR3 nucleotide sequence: TGTGCCAGCAGCCGAAAGTTCCCCTTCTCCTACAATGAGCAGTTCTTC. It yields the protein CASSRKFPFSYNEQFF.

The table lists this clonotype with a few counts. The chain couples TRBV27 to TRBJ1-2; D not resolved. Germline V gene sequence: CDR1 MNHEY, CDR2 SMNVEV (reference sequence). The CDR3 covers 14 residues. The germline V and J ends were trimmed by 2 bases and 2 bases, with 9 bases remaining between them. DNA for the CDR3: TGTGCCAGCAGTTTAGCCAGGAACAACTATGGCTACACCTTC. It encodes CASSLARNNYGYTF.

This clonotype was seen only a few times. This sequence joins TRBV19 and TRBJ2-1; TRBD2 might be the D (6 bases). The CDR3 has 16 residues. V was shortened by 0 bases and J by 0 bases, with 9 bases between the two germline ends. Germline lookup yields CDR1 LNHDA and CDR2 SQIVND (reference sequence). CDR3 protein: CASSIDVGSSYNEQFF. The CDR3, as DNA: TGTGCCAGTAGTATAGATGTCGGGAGCTCCTACAATGAGCAGTTCTTC.

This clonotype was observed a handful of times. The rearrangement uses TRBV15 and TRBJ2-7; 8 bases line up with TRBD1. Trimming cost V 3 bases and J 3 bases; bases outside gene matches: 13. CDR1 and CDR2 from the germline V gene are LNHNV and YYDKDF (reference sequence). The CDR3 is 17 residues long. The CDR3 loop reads CATSSPGAQGAFYEQYF. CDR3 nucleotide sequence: TGTGCCACCAGCAGCCCAGGGGCCCAGGGGGCTTTCTACGAGCAGTACTTC. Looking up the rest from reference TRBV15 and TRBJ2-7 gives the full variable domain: DAMVIQNPRYQVTQFGKPVTLSCSQTLNHNVMYWYQQKSSQAPKLLFHYYDKDFNNEADTPDNFQSRRPNTSFCFLDIRSPGLGDTAMYLCATSSPGAQGAFYEQYFGPGTRLTVT.

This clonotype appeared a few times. DNA of the CDR3: TGTGCCAGCAGCTTATGGACAGGGAACGGGGAGACCCAGTACTTC. Amino acids: CASSLWTGNGETQYF. This sequence joins TRBV7-9 and TRBJ2-5; 8 positions match TRBD1. CDR3 length equals 15 residues. Germline values: CDR1 SEHNR, CDR2 FQNEAQ (reference sequence). The junction had 7 bases not matched to a gene; V was cut back by 2 bases and J by 5 bases.

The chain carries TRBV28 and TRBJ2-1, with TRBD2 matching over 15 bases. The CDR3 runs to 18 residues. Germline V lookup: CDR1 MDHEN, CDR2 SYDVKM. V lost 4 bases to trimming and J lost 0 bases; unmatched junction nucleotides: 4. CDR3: CASSSGLAGGSSYNEQFF. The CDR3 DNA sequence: TGTGCCAGCAGTTCCGGACTAGCGGGGGGGAGCTCCTACAATGAGCAGTTCTTC.

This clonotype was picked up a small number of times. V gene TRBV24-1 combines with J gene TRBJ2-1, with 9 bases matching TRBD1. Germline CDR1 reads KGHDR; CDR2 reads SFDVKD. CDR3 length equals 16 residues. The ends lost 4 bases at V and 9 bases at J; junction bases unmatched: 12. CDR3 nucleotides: TGTGCCACCAGTGAAACCGGGACAGGGCTAGTCGGTGAGCAGTTCTTC. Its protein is CATSETGTGLVGEQFF.

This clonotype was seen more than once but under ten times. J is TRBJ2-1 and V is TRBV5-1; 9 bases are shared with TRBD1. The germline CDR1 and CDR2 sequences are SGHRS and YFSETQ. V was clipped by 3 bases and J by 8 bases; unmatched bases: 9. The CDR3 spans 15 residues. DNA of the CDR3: TGCGCCAGCAGCTATCCGGGACAGGGTGTTCATGAGCAGTTCTTC. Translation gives CASSYPGQGVHEQFF.

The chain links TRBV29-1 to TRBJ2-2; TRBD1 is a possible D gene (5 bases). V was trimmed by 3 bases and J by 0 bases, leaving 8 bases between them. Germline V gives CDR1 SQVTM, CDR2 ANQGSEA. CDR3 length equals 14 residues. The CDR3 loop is CSVETDPNTGELFF. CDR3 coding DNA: TGCAGCGTTGAGACAGACCCGAACACCGGGGAGCTGTTTTTT.

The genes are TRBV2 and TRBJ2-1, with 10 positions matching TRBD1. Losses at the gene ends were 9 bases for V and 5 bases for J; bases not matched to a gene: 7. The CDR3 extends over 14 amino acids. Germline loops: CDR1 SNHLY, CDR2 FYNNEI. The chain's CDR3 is CARTTGGPDNEQFF. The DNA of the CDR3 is TGTGCCAGGACGACAGGGGGCCCGGACAATGAGCAGTTCTTC.

CDR3 DNA sequence: TGTGCCAGCAGCTTATCCCCCGGGGAGCTGTTTTTT. As protein: CASSLSPGELFF. This chain joins TRBV7-8 and TRBJ2-2; D is unresolved. Germline V gene lookup returns CDR1 SGHVS and CDR2 FQNEAQ. Deletions cut 2 bases from V and 6 bases from J, with 4 bases between. CDR3 length equals 12 residues.

CDR3 in amino acids: CASSVGGGNYGYTF. Written as DNA, the CDR3 is TGTGCCAGCAGTGTCGGTGGGGGGAACTATGGCTACACCTTC. The chain recombines TRBV25-1 with TRBJ1-2; a possible D gene is TRBD1 (5 bases). The V gene's germline CDR1 is MGHDK and CDR2 SYGVNS. Trimming left V 4 bases short and J 2 bases short, with 11 bases between. The CDR3 has 14 residues.

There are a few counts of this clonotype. The CDR3 region has the DNA TGTGCCAGCAGGGCAGCGGGGGGGCCCCCAGAGACCCAGTACTTC. This translates into CASRAAGGPPETQYF. V and J are TRBV6-5 and TRBJ2-5; TRBD2 matches at 10 bases. In germline, CDR1 is MNHEY, CDR2 SVGAGI. V was pared by 6 bases and J by 4 bases, with 8 bases of the junction left unmatched. The CDR3 runs 15 residues.

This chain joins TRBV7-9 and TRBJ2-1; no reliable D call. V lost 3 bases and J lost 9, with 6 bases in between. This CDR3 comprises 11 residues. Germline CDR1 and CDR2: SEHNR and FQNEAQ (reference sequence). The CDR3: CASSFGGEQFF. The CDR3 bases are TGTGCCAGCAGCTTTGGCGGTGAGCAGTTCTTC.

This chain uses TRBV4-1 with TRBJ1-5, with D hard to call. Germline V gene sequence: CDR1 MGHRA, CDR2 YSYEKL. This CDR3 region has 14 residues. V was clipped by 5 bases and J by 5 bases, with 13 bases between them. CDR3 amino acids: CASSDQWGDQPQHF. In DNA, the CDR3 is TGCGCCAGCAGCGATCAGTGGGGTGATCAGCCCCAGCATTTT.

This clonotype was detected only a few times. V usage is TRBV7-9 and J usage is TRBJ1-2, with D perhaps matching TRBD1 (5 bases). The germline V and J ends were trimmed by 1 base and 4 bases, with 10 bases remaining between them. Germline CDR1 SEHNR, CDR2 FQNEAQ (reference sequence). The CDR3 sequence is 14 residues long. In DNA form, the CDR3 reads TGTGCCAGCAGCTTAGTAGTTGACAGCTATGGCTACACCTTC. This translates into CASSLVVDSYGYTF.

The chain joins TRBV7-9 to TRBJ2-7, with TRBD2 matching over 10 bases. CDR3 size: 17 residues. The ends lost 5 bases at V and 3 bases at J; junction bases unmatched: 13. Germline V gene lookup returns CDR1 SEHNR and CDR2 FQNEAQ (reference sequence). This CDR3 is CASSEGSVAGGRYEQYF. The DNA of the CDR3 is TGTGCCAGCAGCGAAGGGTCTGTAGCGGGGGGCCGCTACGAGCAGTACTTC. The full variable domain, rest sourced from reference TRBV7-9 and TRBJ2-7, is DTGVSQNPRHKITKRGQNVTFRCDPISEHNRLYWYRQTLGQGPEFLTYFQNEAQLEKSRLLSDRFSAERPKGSFSTLEIQRTEQGDSAMYLCASSEGSVAGGRYEQYFGPGTRLTVT.

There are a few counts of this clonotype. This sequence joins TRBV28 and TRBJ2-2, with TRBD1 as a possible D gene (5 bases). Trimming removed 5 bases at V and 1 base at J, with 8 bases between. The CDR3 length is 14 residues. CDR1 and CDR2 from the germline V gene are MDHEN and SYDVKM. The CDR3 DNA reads TGTGCCAGCAGTATCACAGGGAACACCGGGGAGCTGTTTTTT. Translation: CASSITGNTGELFF.

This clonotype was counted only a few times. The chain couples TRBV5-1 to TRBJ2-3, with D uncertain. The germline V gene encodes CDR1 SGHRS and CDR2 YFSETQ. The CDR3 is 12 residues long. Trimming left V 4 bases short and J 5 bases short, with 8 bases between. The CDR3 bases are TGCGCCAGCAGCCCAACAAGAGATACGCAGTATTTT. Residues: CASSPTRDTQYF.

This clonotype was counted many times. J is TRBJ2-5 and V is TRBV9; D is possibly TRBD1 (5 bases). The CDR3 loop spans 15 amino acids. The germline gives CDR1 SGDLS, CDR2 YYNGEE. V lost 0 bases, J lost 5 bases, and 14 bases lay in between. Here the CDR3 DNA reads TGTGCCAGCAGCGTAGACGGAGCTTCAGGGGAGACCCAGTACTTC. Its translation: CASSVDGASGETQYF.

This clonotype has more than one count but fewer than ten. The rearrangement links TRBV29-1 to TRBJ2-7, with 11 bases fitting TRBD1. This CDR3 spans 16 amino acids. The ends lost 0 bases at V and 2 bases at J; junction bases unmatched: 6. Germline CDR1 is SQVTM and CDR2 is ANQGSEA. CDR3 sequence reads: CSVEDTDRGLPYEQYF. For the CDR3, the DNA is TGCAGCGTTGAAGATACGGACAGGGGGCTGCCCTACGAGCAGTACTTC.

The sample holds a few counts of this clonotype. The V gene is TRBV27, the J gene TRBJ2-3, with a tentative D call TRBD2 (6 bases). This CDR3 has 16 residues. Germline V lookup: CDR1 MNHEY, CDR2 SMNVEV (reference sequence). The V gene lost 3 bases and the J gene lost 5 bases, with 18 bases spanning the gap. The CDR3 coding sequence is TGTGCCAGCAGTTTTATGCTGGTAGCGGAAGGAGATACGCAGTATTTT. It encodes CASSFMLVAEGDTQYF.